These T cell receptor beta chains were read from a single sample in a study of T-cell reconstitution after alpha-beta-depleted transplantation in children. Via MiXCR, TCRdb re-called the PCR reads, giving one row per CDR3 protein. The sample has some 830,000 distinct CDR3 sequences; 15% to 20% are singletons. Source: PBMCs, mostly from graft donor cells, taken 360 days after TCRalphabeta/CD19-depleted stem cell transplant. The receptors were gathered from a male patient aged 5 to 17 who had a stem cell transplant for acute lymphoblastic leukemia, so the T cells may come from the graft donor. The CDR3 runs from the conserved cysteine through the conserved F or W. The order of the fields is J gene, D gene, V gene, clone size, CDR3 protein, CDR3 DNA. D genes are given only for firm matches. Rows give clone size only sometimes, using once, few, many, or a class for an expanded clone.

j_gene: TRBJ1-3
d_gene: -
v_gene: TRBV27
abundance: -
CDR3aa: CASSSYRELGNTIYF
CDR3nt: TGTGCCAGCAGTTCCTACAGGGAACTTGGAAACACCATATATTTT

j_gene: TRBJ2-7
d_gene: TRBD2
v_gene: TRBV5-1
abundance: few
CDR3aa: CASSSLKTSRDEQYF
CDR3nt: TGCGCCAGCAGCTCCCTTAAGACTAGCCGAGACGAGCAGTACTTC

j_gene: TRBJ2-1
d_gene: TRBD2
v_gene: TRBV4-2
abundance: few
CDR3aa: CASSRGAGDQYNEQFF
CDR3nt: TGTGCCAGCAGCCGAGGAGCGGGAGACCAATACAATGAGCAGTTCTTC

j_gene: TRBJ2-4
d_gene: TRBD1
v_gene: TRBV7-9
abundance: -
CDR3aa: CASSPSDRGRDIQYF
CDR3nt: TGTGCCAGCAGCCCCTCGGACAGGGGTAGGGACATTCAGTACTTC

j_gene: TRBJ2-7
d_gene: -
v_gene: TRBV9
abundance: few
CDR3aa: CASSAHRSSYEQYF
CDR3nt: TGTGCCAGCAGCGCCCATCGGTCCTCCTACGAGCAGTACTTC

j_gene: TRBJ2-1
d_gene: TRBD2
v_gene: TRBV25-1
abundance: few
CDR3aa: CASSFAGVGYNEQFF
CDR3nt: TGTGCCAGCAGTTTTGCGGGAGTAGGCTACAATGAGCAGTTCTTC

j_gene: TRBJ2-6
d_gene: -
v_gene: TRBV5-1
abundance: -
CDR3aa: CASSLVSSSGANVLTF
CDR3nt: TGCGCCAGCAGCTTGGTATCGTCCTCTGGGGCCAACGTCCTGACTTTC

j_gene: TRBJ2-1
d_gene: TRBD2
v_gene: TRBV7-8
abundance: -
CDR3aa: CASSLTSGTSSYNEQFF
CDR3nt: TGTGCCAGCAGCCTCACCTCCGGGACTAGCTCCTACAATGAGCAGTTCTTC

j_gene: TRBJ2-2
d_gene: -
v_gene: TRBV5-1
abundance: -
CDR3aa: CASSPQAPGELFF
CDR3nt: TGCGCCAGCAGCCCACAGGCCCCCGGGGAGCTGTTTTTT

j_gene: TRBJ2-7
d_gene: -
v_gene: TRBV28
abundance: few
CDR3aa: CASSYLLRASYEQYF
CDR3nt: TGTGCCAGCAGTTACCTACTGAGGGCCTCCTACGAGCAGTACTTC

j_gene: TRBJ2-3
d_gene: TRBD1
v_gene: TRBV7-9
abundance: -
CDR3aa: CASSSRGLGTDTQYF
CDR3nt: TGTGCCAGCAGCTCCAGGGGGTTGGGGACAGATACGCAGTATTTT

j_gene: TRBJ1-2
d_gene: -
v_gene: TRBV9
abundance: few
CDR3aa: CASSVAWEGYTF
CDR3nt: TGTGCCAGCAGCGTAGCCTGGGAGGGCTACACCTTC

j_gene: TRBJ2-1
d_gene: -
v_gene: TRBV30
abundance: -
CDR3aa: CAWRSGSSYNEQFF
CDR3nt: TGTGCCTGGAGGAGCGGTAGCTCCTACAATGAGCAGTTCTTC

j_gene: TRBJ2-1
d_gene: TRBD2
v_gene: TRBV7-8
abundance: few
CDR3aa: CASSWGLATSSYNEQFF
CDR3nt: TGTGCCAGCAGCTGGGGACTAGCAACTAGCTCCTACAATGAGCAGTTCTTC

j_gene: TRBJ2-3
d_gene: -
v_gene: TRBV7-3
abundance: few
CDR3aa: CASSSIPPDTQYF
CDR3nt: TGTGCCAGCAGTTCGATACCGCCAGATACGCAGTATTTT

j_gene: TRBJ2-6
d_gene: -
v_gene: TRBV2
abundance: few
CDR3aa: CASTFRDGVFSGANVLTF
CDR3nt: TGTGCCAGCACATTCCGGGACGGGGTTTTCTCTGGGGCCAACGTCCTGACTTTC

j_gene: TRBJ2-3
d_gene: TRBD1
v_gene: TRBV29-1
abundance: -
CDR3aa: CSVEGQTGATDTQYF
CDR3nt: TGCAGCGTTGAGGGTCAGACAGGGGCCACAGATACGCAGTATTTT

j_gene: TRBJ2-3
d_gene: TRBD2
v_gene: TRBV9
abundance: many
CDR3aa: CASSVLAGGGTADTQYF
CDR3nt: TGTGCCAGCAGCGTTTTAGCGGGAGGGGGGACGGCAGATACGCAGTATTTT

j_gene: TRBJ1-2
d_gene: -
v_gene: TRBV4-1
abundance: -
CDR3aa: CASSQPGRRDYGYTF
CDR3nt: TGCGCCAGCAGCCAACCTGGACGGAGGGACTATGGCTACACCTTC

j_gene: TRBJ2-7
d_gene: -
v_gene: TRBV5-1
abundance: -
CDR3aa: CASSYVGKSTYEQYF
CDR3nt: TGCGCCAGCAGCTACGTCGGGAAATCCACCTACGAGCAGTACTTC

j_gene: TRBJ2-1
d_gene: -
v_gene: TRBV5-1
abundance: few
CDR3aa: CASSLRGRNEQFF
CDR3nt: TGCGCCAGCAGCTTGAGGGGCAGGAATGAGCAGTTCTTC

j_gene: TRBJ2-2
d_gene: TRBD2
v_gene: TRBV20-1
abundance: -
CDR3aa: CSTSDPNTGELFF
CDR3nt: TGCAGTACTAGCGACCCGAACACCGGGGAGCTGTTTTTT

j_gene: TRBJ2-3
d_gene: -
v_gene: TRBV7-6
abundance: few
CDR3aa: CASSHETGLGTDTQYF
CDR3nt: TGTGCCAGCAGCCACGAGACAGGCCTCGGCACAGATACGCAGTATTTT

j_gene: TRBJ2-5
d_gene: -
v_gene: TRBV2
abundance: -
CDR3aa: CASSDGLAQETQYF
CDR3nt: TGTGCCAGCAGTGATGGGCTAGCCCAAGAGACCCAGTACTTC

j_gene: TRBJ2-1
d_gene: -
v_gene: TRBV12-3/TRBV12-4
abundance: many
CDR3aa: CASSLAAREQFF
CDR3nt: TGTGCCAGCAGTTTAGCGGCTAGGGAGCAGTTCTTC

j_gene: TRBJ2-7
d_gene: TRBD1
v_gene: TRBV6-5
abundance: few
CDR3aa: CATGQGLNEQYF
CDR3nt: TGTGCCACCGGACAGGGGCTAAACGAGCAGTACTTC

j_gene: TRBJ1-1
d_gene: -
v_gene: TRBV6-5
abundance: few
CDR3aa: CASSYGAPGEAFF
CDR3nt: TGTGCCAGCAGTTACGGGGCGCCGGGGGAAGCTTTCTTT

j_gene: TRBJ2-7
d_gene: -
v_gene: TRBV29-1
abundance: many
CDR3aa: CSVTGHESYEQYF
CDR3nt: TGCAGCGTGACGGGACATGAGTCCTACGAGCAGTACTTC

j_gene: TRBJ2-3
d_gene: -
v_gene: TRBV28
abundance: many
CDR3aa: CASSFGALATDTQYF
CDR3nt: TGTGCCAGCAGTTTCGGGGCCTTAGCGACAGATACGCAGTATTTT

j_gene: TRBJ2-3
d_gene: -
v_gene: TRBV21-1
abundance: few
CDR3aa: CASSKWGLLEVSGVGTYTDTQYF
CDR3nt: TGTGCCAGCAGCAAATGGGGACTTCTCGAGGTTTCGGGGGTCGGTACCTACACAGATACGCAGTATTTT

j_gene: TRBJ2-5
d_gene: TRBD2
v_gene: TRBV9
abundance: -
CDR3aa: CASSGGTSGRGETQYF
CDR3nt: TGTGCCAGCAGCGGGGGGACTAGCGGGAGGGGAGAGACCCAGTACTTC

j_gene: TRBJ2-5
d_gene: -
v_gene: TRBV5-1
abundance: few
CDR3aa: CASSWGLRQETQYF
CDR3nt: TGCGCCAGCAGCTGGGGACTGCGTCAAGAGACCCAGTACTTC

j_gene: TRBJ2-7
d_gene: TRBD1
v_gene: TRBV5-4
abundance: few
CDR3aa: CASSPGTGGAAGGGEQYF
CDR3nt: TGTGCCAGCAGTCCCGGGACAGGGGGTGCAGCGGGAGGTGGAGAGCAGTACTTC

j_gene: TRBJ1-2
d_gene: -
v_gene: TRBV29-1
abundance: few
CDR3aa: CSVESDGNYGYTF
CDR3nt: TGCAGCGTTGAATCGGACGGTAACTATGGCTACACCTTC

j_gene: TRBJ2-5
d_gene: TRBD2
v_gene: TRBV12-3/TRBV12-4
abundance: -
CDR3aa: CASRIGTSGTETQYF
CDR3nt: TGTGCCAGCAGGATCGGGACTAGCGGGACTGAGACCCAGTACTTC

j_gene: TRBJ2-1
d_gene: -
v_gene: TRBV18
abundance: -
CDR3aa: CASSQPGLRREQFF
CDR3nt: TGTGCCAGCTCACAACCCGGGCTCCGAAGGGAGCAGTTCTTC

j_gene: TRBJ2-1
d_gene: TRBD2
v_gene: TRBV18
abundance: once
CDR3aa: CASSHPGLAGVEQFF
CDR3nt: TGTGCCAGCTCTCATCCGGGACTAGCGGGAGTTGAGCAGTTCTTC

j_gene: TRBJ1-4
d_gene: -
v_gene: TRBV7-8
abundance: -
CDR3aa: CASSERVNNEKLFF
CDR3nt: TGTGCCAGCAGTGAGAGGGTTAATAATGAAAAACTGTTTTTT

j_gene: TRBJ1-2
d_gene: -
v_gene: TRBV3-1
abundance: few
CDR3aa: CASSQLQGSGYTF
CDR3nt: TGTGCCAGCAGCCAGTTACAGGGCTCTGGCTACACCTTC

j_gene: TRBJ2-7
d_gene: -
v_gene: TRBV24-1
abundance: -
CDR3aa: CATSDPGNEQYF
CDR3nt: TGTGCCACCAGTGATCCAGGGAACGAGCAGTACTTC

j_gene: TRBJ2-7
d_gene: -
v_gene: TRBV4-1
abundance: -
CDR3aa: CASSQPEAREQYF
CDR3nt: TGCGCCAGCAGCCAACCTGAGGCTCGGGAGCAGTACTTC

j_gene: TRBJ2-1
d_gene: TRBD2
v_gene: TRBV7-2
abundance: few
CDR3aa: CASSLGSKREIKFF
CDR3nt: TGTGCCAGCAGCTTAGGGTCTAAGCGGGAGATAAAGTTCTTC

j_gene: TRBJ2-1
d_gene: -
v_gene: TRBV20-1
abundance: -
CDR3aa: CSAIPTGSSYNEQFF
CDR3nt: TGCAGTGCTATCCCCACAGGGTCGTCATACAATGAGCAGTTCTTC

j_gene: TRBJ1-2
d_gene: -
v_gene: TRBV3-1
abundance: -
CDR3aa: CASSPAESHGYTF
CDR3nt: TGTGCCAGCAGCCCCGCGGAAAGTCATGGCTACACCTTC

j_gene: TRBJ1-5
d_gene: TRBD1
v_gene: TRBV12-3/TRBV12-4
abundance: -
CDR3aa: CASSLETGIQPQHF
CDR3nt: TGTGCCAGCAGTTTAGAGACAGGGATACAGCCCCAGCATTTT

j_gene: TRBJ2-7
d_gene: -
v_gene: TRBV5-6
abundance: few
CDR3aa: CASTIGARSSYEQYF
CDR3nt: TGTGCCAGCACCATTGGGGCTAGGAGCTCCTACGAGCAGTACTTC

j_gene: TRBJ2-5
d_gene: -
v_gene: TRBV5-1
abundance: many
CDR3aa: CASSLNPSRELRQETQYF
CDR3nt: TGCGCCAGCAGCCTTAACCCGTCCCGGGAGTTACGTCAAGAGACCCAGTACTTC

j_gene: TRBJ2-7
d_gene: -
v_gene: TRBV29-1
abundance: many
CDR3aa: CSVSRGLYEQYF
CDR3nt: TGCAGCGTCTCTCGGGGCCTTTACGAGCAGTACTTC

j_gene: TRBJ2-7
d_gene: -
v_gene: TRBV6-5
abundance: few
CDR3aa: CASSDGVGEQYF
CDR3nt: TGTGCCAGCTCGGACGGGGTGGGGGAGCAGTACTTC

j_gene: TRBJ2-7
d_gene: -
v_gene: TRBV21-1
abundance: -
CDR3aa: CASSRDQYEQYF
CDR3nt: TGTGCCAGCAGCCGGGACCAATACGAGCAGTACTTC

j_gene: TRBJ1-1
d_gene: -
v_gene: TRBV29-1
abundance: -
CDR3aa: CSVPGLWGNTEAFF
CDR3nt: TGCAGCGTTCCCGGTCTATGGGGTAACACTGAAGCTTTCTTT

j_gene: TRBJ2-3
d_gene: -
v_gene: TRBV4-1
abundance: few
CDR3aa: CASSQVRSTSDTQYF
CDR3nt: TGCGCCAGCAGCCAAGTCCGGTCCACATCAGATACGCAGTATTTT